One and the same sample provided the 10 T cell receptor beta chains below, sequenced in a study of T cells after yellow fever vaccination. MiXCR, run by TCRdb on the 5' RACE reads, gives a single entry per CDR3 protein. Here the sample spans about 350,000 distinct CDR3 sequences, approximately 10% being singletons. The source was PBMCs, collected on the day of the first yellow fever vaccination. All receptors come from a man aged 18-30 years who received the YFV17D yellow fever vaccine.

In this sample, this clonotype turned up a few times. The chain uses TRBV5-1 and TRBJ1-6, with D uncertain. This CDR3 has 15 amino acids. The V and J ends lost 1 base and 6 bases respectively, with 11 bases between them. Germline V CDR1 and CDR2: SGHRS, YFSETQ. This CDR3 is CASSLWGESNSPLHF. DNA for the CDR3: TGCGCCAGCAGCTTGTGGGGTGAGAGTAATTCACCCCTCCACTTT.

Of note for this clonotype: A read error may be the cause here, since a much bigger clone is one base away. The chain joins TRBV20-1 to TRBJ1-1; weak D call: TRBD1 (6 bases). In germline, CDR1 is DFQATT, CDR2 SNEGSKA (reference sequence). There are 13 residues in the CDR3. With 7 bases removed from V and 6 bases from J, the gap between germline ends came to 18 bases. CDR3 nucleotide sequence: TGCAGTGTCCCGTCCGGGACAATCCCTGAAGCTTTCTTT. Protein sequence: CSVPSGTIPEAFF.

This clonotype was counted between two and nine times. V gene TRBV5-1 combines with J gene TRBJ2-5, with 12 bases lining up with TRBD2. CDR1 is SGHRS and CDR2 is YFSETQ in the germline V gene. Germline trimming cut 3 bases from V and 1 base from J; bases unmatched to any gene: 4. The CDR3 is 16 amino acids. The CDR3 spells CASSYRLAGAQETQYF. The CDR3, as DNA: TGCGCCAGCAGCTACCGACTAGCGGGGGCCCAAGAGACCCAGTACTTC.

The DNA for the CDR3 is TGTGCCAGCAGCCCCGGCGGAGCGTTTTCCTACGAGCAGTACTTC. It is translated as CASSPGGAFSYEQYF. This chain connects TRBV7-9 to TRBJ2-7; the D is unclear. CDR1 SEHNR and CDR2 FQNEAQ come from the germline V gene (reference sequence). This CDR3 region has 15 residues. Trimming took off 5 bases at V and 1 base at J, with 15 bases between the two ends. Based on the CDR3 plus reference TRBV7-9 and TRBJ2-7, the full variable domain is DTGVSQNPRHKITKRGQNVTFRCDPISEHNRLYWYRQTLGQGPEFLTYFQNEAQLEKSRLLSDRFSAERPKGSFSTLEIQRTEQGDSAMYLCASSPGGAFSYEQYFGPGTRLTVT.

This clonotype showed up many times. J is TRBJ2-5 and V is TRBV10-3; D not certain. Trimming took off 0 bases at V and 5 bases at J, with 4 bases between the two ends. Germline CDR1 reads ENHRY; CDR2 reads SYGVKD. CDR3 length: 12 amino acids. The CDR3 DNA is TGTGCCATCAGTGAGTCGGGGGAGACCCAGTACTTC. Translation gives CAISESGETQYF.

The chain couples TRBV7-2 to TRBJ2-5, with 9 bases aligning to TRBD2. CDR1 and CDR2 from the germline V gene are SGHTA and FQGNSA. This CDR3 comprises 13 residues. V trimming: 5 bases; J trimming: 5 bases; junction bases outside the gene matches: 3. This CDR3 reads CASSRGLAETQYF. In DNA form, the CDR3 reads TGTGCCAGCAGCCGCGGACTAGCGGAGACCCAGTACTTC.

DNA of the CDR3: TGCGCCAGCAGACACGACAAGGACCGTGGCTACACCTTC. This sequence encodes CASRHDKDRGYTF. This chain connects TRBV5-1 to TRBJ1-2; D is uncertain. Germline-derived CDR1 and CDR2 are SGHRS and YFSETQ. The ends were cut back, 5 bases at V and 7 bases at J, with 15 bases in the middle. The CDR3 covers 13 residues.

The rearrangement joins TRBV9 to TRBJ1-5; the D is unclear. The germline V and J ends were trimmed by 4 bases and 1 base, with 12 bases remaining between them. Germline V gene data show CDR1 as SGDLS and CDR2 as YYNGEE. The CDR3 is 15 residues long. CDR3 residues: CASSKGLVSNQPQHF. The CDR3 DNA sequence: TGTGCCAGCAGCAAAGGTCTGGTAAGCAATCAGCCCCAGCATTTT.

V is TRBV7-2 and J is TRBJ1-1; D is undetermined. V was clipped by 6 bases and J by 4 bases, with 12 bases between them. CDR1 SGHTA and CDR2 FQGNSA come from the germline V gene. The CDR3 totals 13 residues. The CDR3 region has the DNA TGTGCCAGCAGTTTGGGATGGAGCACTGAAGCTTTCTTT. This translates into CASSLGWSTEAFF.

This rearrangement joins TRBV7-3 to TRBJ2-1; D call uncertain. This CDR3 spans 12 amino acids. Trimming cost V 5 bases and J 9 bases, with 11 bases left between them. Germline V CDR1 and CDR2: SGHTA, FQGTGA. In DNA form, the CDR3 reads TGTGCCAGCAGCGTATTCAAGGGTGAGCAGTTCTTC. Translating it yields CASSVFKGEQFF.